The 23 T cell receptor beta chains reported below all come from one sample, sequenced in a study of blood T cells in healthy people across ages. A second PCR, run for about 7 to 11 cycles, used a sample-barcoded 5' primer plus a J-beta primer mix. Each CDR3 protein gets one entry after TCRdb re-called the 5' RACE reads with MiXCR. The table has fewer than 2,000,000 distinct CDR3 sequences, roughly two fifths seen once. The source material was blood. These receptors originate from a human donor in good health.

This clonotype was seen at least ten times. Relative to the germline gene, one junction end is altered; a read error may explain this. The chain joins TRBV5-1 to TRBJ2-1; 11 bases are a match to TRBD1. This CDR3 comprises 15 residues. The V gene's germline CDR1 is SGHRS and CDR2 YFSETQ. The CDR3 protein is CASSLGGTGGNEQFF. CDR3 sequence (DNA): TGTGCCAGCAGTTTAGGGGGGACAGGGGGGAATGAGCAGTTCTTC.

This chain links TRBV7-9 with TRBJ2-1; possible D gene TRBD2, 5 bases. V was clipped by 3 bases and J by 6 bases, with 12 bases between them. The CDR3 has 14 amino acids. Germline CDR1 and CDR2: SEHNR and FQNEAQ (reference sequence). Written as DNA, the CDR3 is TGTGCCAGCAGCTTCGAGGGCAGAAGCAATGAGCAGTTCTTC. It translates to CASSFEGRSNEQFF.

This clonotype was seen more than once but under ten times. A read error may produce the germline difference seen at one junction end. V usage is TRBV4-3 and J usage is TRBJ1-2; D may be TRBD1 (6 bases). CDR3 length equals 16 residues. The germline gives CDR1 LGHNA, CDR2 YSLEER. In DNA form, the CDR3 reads TGCGCCAGCAGCCAAGATATGGGGGGGCGCGTGAACGGCTGCACCTTC. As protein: CASSQDMGGRVNGCTF.

CDR3 DNA sequence: TGTGCCAGCACCAAACCCCCGACAGGCCCCCAAGAGACCCAGTACTTC. This encodes CASTKPPTGPQETQYF. The chain uses TRBV7-2 and TRBJ2-5; D possibly corresponds to TRBD1 (6 bases). Germline V lookup: CDR1 SGHTA, CDR2 FQGNSA. The CDR3 length is 16 residues. V lost 7 bases, J lost 1 base, and 19 bases lay in between.

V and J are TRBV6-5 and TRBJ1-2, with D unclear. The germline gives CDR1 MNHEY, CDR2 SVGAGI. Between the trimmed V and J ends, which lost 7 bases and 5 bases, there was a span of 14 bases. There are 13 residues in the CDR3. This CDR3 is CASTPGPGYGYTF. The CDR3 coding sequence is TGTGCCAGCACCCCGGGTCCTGGGTATGGCTACACCTTC.

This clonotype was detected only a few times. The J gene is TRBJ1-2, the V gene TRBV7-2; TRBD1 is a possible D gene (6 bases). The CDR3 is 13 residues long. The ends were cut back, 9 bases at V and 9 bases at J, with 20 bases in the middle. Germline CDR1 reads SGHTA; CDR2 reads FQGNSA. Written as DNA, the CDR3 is TGTGCCAGTAGGAGGACAGCTCCTTATCGCTACACCTTC. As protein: CASRRTAPYRYTF.

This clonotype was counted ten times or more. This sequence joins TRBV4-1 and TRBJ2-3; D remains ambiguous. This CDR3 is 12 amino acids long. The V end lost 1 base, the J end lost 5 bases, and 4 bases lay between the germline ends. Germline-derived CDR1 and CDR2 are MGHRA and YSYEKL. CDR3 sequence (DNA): TGCGCCAGCAGCCAAGTCGTAGATACGCAGTATTTT. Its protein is CASSQVVDTQYF.

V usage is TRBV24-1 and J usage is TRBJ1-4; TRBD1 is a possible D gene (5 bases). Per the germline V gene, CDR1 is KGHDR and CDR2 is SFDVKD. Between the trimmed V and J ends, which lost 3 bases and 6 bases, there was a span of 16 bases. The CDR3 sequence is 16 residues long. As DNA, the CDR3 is TGTGCCACCAGTGATCCGACAGCAGGGAGTTATGAAAAACTGTTTTTT. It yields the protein CATSDPTAGSYEKLFF.

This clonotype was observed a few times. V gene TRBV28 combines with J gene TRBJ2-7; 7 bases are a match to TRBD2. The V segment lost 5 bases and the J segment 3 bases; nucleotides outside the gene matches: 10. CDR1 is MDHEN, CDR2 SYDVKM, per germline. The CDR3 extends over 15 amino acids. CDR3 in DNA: TGTGCCAGCAGTCCACGGACTAGTCTTTTCTACGAGCAGTACTTC. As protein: CASSPRTSLFYEQYF.

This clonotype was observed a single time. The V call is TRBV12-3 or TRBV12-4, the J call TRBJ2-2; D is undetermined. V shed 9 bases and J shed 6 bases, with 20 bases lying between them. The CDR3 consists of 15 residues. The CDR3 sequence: CASWADHMDAGELFF. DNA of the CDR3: TGTGCCAGTTGGGCCGATCATATGGACGCCGGGGAGCTGTTTTTT.

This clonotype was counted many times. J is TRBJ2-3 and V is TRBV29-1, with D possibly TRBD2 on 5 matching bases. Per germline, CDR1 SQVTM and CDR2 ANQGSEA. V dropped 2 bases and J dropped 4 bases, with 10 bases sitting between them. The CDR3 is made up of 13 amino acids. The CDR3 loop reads CSVESLAADTQYF. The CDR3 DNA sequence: TGCAGCGTTGAATCGCTAGCAGCAGATACGCAGTATTTT.

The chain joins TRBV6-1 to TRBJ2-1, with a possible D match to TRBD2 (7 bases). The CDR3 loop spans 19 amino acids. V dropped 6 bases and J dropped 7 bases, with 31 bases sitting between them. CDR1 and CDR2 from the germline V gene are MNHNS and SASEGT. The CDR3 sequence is CASSPLFVTGGRRGNEQFF. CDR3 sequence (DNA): TGTGCCAGCAGCCCTCTTTTCGTCACGGGGGGCCGTCGAGGAAATGAGCAGTTCTTC.

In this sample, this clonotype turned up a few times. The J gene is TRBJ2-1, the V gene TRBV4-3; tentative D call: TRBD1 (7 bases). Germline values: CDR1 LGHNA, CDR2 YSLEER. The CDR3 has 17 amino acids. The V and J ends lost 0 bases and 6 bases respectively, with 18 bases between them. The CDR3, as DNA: TGCGCCAGCAGCCAAGACACCCAGGGGGGATGGGGCAATGAGCAGTTCTTC. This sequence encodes CASSQDTQGGWGNEQFF.

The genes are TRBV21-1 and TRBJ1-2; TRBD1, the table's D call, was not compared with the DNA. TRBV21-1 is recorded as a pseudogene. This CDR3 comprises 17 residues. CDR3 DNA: TGTGCCAGCAGCAAAGGGACTTGTCCCAGGGGGAACTATGGCTACACCTTC. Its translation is CASSKGTCPRGNYGYTF.

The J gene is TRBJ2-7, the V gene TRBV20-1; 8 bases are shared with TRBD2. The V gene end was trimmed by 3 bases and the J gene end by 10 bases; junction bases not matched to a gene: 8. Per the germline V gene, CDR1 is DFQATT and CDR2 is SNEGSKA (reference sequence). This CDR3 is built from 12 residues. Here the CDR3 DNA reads TGCAGTGCTAGTTTAGGGCGGGAGGCCCAGTACTTC. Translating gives CSASLGREAQYF.

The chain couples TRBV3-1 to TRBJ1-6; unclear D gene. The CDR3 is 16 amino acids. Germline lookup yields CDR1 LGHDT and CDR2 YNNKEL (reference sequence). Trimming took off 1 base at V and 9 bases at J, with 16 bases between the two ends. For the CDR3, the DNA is TGTGCCAGCAGCCAAGCGGGTTCGAGTTTGTTTTCACCCCTCCACTTT. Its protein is CASSQAGSSLFSPLHF.

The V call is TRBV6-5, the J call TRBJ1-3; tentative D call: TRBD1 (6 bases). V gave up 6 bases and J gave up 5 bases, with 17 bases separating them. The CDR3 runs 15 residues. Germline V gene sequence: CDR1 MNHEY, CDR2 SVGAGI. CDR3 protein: CASRINRDTRNTIYF. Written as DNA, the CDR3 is TGTGCCAGCAGAATCAACCGGGACACCCGAAACACCATATATTTT.

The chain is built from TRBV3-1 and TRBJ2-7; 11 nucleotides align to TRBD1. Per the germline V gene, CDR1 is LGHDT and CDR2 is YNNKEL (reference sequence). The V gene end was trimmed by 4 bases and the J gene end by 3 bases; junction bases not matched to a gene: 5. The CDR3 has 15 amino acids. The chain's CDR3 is CASSPRDRGNYEQYF. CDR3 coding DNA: TGTGCCAGCAGCCCAAGGGACAGGGGGAACTACGAGCAGTACTTC.

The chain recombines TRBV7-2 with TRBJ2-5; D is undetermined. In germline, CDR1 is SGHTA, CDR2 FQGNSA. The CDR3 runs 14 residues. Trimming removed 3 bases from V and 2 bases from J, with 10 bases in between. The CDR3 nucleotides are TGTGCCAGCAGCTTTAGGCCTGGACAAGAGACCCAGTACTTC. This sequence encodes CASSFRPGQETQYF.

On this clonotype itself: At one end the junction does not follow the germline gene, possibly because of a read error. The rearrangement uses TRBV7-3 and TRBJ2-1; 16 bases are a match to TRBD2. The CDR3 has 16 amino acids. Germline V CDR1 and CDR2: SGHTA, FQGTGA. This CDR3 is CAGSWGTSGGADEQFF. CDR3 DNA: TGTGCCGGCAGCTGGGGGACTAGCGGGGGGGCAGATGAGCAGTTCTTC.

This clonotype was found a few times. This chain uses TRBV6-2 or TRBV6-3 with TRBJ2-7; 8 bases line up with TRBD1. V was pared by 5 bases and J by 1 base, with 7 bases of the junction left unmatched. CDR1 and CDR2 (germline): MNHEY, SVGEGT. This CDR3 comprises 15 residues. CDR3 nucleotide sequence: TGTGCCAGCAGTCCGGGACAGGCAGATTCCTACGAGCAGTACTTC. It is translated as CASSPGQADSYEQYF.

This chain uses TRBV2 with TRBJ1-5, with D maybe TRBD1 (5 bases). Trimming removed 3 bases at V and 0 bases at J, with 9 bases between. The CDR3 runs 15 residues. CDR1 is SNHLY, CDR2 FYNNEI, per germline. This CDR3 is CASSEWGYSNQPQHF. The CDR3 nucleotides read TGTGCCAGCAGTGAGTGGGGGTATAGCAATCAGCCCCAGCATTTT.

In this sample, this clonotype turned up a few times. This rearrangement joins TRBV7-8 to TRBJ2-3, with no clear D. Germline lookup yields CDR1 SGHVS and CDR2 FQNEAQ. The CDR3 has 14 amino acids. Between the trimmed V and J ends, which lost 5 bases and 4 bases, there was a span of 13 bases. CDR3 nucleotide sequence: TGTGCCAGCAGCAGGGCCGGCATCGCAGATACGCAGTATTTT. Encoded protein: CASSRAGIADTQYF.